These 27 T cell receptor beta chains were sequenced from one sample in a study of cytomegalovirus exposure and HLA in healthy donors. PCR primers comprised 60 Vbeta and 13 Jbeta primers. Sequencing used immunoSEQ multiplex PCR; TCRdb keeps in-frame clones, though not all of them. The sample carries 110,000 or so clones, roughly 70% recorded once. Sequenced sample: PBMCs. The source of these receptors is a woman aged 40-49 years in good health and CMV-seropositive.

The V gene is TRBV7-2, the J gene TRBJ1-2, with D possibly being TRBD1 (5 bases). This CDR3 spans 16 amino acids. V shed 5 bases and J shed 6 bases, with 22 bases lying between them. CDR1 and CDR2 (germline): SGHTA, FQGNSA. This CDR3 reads CASSRWGAPSVDGYTF. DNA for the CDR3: TGTGCCAGCAGCAGGTGGGGCGCTCCCTCAGTGGATGGCTACACCTTC.

CDR3 sequence reads: CSVEDKQNRLQGARNYGYTF. The CDR3 coding sequence is TGCAGCGTTGAAGACAAACAGAACCGACTCCAGGGGGCGCGGAACTATGGCTACACCTTC. This chain links TRBV29-1 with TRBJ1-2; 8 nucleotides agree with TRBD1. The CDR3 is 20 residues long. Germline V gene sequence: CDR1 SQVTM, CDR2 ANQGSEA. Trimming cost V 0 bases and J 2 bases; bases outside gene matches: 20.

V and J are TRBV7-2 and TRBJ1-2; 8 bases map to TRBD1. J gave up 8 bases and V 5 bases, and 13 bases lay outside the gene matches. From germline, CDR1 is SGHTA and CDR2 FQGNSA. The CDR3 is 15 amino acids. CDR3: CASSASGGLVGGYTF. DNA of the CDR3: TGTGCCAGCAGCGCGTCAGGGGGCCTGGTCGGGGGCTACACCTTC.

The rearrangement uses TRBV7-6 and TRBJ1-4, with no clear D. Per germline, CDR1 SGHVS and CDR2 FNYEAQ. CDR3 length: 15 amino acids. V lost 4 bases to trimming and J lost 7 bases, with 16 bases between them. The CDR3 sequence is CASSSKTPGSEKLFF. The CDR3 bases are TGTGCCAGCAGCTCCAAGACACCAGGAAGTGAAAAACTGTTTTTT.

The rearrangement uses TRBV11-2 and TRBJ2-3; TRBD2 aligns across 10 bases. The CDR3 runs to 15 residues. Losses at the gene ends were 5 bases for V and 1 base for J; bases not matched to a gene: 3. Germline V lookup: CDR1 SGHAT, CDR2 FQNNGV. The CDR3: CASSRLAGGTDTQYF. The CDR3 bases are TGTGCCAGCAGCCGTCTAGCGGGGGGCACAGATACGCAGTATTTT.

CDR3 sequence: CAWSRKQGDEQYF. CDR3 DNA: TGTGCCTGGAGCAGGAAACAGGGGGACGAGCAGTACTTC. V usage is TRBV30 and J usage is TRBJ2-7; TRBD1 matches at 8 bases. Germline V lookup: CDR1 GTSNPN, CDR2 SVGIG (reference sequence). The CDR3 has 13 amino acids. The J segment lost 5 bases and the V segment lost 3 bases, leaving 6 bases of the junction unmatched.

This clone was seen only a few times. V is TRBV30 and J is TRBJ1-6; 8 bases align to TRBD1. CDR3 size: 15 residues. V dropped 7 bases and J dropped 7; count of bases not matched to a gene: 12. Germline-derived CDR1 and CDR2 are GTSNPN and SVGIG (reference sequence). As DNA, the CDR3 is TGTGCCTTGCCGAGGGGGGACAGGAGGAATTCACCCCTCCACTTT. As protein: CALPRGDRRNSPLHF.

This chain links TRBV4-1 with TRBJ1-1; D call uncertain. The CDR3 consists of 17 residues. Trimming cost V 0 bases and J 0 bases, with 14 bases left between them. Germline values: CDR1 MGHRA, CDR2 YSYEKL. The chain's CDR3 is CASSQDETFSMNTEAFF. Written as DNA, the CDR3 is TGCGCCAGCAGCCAAGACGAAACATTCTCCATGAACACTGAAGCTTTCTTT.

The CDR3 spells CASNLGRGAKEVHF. In nucleotides, the CDR3 is TGTGCCAGTAATCTGGGCAGGGGGGCAAAGGAGGTCCACTTT. The chain uses TRBV19 and TRBJ1-6; TRBD1 agrees at 7 bases. The V gene's germline CDR1 is LNHDA and CDR2 SQIVND (reference sequence). The V and J ends lost 7 bases and 17 bases, in that order; junction bases with no gene match: 17. CDR3 size: 14 residues. Together with reference TRBV19 and TRBJ1-6, the CDR3 gives the full variable domain: DGGITQSPKYLFRKEGQNVTLSCEQNLNHDAMYWYRQDPGQGLRLIYYSQIVNDFQKGDIAEGYSVSREKKESFPLTVTSAQKNPTAFYLCASNLGRGAKEVHFGNGTRLTVT.

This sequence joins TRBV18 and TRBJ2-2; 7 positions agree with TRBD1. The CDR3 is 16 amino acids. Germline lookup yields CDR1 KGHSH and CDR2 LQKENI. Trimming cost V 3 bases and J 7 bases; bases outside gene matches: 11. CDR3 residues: CASSPHGTADGGELFF. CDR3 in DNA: TGTGCCAGCTCACCTCACGGGACAGCGGATGGCGGGGAGCTGTTTTTT.

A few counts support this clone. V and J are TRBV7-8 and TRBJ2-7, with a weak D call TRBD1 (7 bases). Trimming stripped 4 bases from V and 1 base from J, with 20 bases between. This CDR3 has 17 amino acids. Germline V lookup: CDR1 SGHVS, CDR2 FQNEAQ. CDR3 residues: CASSSSTQGGWSYEQYF. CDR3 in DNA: TGTGCCAGCAGCTCAAGCACCCAGGGGGGTTGGTCCTACGAGCAGTACTTC. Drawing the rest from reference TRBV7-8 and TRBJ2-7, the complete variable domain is GAGVSQSPRYKVAKRGQDVALRCDPISGHVSLFWYQQALGQGPEFLTYFQNEAQLDKSGLPSDRFFAERPEGSVSTLKIQRTQQEDSAVYLCASSSSTQGGWSYEQYFGPGTRLTVT.

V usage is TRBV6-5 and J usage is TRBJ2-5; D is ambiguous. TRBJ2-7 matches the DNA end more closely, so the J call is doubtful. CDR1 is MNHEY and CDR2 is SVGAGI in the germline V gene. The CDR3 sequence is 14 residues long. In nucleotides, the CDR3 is TGTGCCAGCAGTTATGCCGATCTCTCCTACGAGCAGTACTTC. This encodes CASSYADLSYEQYF.

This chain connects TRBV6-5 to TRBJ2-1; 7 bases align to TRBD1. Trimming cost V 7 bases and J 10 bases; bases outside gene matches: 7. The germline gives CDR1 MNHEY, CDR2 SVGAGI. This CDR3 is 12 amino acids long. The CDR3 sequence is CASTTMGQEQFF. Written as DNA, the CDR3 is TGTGCCAGCACTACCATGGGACAGGAGCAGTTCTTC.

The CDR3 bases are TGCAGCGTACGCGGGGGGGACTCGAGGGAGCAGTACTTC. Protein sequence: CSVRGGDSREQYF. The chain carries TRBV29-1 and TRBJ2-7, with 9 bases matching TRBD2. This CDR3 has 13 residues. Germline values: CDR1 SQVTM, CDR2 ANQGSEA. V lost 6 bases, J lost 7 bases, and 10 bases stayed unmatched.

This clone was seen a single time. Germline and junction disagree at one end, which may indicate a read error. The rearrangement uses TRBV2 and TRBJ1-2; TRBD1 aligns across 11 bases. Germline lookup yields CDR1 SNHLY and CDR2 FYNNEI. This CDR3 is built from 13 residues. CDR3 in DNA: TGTGCCAGCAGCACCCTTTGGGGACAGGGGGACTCCTTC. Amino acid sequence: CASSTLWGQGDSF. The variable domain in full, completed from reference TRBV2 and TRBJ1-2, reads EPEVTQTPSHQVTQMGQEVILRCVPISNHLYFYWYRQILGQKVEFLVSFYNNEISEKSEIFDDQFSVERPDGSNFTLKIRSTKLEDSAMYFCASSTLWGQGDSFGSGTRLTVV.

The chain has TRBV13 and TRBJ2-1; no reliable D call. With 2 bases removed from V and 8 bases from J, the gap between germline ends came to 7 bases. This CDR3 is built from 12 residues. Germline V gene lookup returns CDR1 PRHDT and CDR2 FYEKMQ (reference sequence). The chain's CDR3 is CASSLTSDEQFF. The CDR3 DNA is TGTGCCAGCAGCTTAACGAGCGATGAGCAGTTCTTC. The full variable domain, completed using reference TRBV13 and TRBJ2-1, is AAGVIQSPRHLIKEKRETATLKCYPIPRHDTVYWYQQGPGQDPQFLISFYEKMQSDKGSIPDRFSAQQFSDYHSELNMSSLELGDSALYFCASSLTSDEQFFGPGTRLTVL.

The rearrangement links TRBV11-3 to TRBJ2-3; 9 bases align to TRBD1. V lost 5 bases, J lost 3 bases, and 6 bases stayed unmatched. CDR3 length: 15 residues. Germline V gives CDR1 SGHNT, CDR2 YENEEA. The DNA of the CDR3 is TGTGCCAGCAGCCTGGGGACAGGGTTTACAGATACGCAGTATTTT. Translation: CASSLGTGFTDTQYF.

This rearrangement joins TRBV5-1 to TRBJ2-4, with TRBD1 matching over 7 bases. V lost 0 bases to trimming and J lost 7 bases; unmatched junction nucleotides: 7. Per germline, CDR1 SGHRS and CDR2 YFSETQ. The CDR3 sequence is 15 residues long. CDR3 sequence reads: CASSLVASQGNIQYF. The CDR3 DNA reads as TGCGCCAGCAGCTTGGTTGCCTCACAGGGGAACATTCAGTACTTC.

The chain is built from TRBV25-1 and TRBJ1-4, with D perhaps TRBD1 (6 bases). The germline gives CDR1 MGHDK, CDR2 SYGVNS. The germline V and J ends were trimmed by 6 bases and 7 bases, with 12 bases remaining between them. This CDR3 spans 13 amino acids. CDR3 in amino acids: CASRQGLGEKLFF. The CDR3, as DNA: TGTGCCAGCAGACAGGGTTTGGGTGAAAAACTGTTTTTT.

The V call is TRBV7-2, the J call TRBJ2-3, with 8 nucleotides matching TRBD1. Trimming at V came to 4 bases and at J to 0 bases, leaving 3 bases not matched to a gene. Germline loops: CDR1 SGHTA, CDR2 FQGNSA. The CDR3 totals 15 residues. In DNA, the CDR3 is TGTGCCAGCAGCTCCCGACAGGGGAGCACAGATACGCAGTATTTT. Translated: CASSSRQGSTDTQYF.

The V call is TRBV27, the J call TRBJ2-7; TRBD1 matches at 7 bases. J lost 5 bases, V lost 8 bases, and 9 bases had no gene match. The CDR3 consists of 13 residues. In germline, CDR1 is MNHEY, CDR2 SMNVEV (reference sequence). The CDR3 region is CASGISRGNEQYF. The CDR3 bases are TGTGCCAGCGGGATCTCCAGGGGGAACGAGCAGTACTTC.

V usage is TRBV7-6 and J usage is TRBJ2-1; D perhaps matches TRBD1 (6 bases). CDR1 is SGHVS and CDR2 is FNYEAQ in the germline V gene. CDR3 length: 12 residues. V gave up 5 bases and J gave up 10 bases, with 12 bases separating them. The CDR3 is CASSQRGSEQFF. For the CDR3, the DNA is TGTGCCAGCAGCCAAAGGGGGTCGGAGCAGTTCTTC. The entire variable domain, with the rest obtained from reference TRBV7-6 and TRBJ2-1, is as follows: GAGVSQSPRYKVTKRGQDVALRCDPISGHVSLYWYRQALGQGPEFLTYFNYEAQQDKSGLPNDRFSAERPEGSISTLTIQRTEQRDSAMYRCASSQRGSEQFFGPGTRLTVL.

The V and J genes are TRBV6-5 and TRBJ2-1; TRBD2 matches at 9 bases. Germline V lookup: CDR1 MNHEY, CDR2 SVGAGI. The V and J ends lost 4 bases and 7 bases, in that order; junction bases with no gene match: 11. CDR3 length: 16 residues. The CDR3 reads CASSWSGGSLGNEQFF. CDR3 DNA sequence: TGTGCCAGCAGTTGGAGCGGGGGGAGTTTGGGGAATGAGCAGTTCTTC.

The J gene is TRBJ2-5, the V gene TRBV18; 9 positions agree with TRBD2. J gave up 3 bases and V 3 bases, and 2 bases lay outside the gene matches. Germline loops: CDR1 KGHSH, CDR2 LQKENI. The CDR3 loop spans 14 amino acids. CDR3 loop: CASSPPSGEETQYF. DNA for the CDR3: TGTGCCAGCTCACCCCCTAGCGGGGAAGAGACCCAGTACTTC.

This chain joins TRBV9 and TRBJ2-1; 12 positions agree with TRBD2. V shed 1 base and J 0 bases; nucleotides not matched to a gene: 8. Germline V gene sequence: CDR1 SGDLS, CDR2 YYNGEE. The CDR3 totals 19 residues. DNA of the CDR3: TGTGCCAGCAGCGTATGGGATGGACTAGCGGGGAGCTCCTACAATGAGCAGTTCTTC. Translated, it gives CASSVWDGLAGSSYNEQFF. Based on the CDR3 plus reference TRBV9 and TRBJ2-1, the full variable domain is DSGVTQTPKHLITATGQRVTLRCSPRSGDLSVYWYQQSLDQGLQFLIQYYNGEERAKGNILERFSAQQFPDLHSELNLSSLELGDSALYFCASSVWDGLAGSSYNEQFFGPGTRLTVL.

CDR3: CASRINSGNTIYF. The CDR3, as DNA: TGTGCCAGCAGAATAAACTCTGGAAACACCATATATTTT. This sequence joins TRBV2 and TRBJ1-3; no firm D call. Germline V lookup: CDR1 SNHLY, CDR2 FYNNEI. The CDR3 consists of 13 residues. Trimming removed 6 bases at V and 0 bases at J, with 6 bases between.

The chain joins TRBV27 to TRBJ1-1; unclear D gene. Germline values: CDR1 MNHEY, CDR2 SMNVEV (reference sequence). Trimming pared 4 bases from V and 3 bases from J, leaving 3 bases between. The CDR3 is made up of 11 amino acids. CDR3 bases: TGTGCCAGCAGTTCCTACACTGAAGCTTTCTTT. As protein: CASSSYTEAFF.